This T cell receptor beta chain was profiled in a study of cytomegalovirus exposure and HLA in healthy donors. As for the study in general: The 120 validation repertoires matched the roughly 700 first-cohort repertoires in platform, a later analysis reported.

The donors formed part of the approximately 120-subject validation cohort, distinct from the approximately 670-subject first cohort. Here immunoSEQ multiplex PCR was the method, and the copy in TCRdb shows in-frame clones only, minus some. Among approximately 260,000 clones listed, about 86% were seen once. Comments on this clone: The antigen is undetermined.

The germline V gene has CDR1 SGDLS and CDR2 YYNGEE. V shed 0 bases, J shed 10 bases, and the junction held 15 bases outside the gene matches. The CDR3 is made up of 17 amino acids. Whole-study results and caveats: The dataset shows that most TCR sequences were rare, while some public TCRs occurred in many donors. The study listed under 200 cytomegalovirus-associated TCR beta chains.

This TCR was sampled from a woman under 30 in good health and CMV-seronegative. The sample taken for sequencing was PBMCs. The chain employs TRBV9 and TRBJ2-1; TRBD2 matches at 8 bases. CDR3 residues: CASSVAGGGGGNREQFF. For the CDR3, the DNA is TGTGCCAGCAGCGTAGCTGGGGGTGGCGGGGGGAATCGAGAGCAGTTCTTC.